The next 2 T cell receptor beta chains were all read from a single sample in a study of CD4 T cell repertoires in COVID-19. TCRdb keeps only in-frame clones here, not all; method: immunoSEQ multiplex PCR. The profile shows fewer than 100,000 clones, about four fifths of them singletons. Here the sequenced sample was CD4+ T cells from peripheral blood, taken after recovery from COVID-19. These receptors originate from a human donor who had COVID-19.

Only one count was recorded for this clone. V is TRBV5-1 and J is TRBJ2-5, with 12 bases aligning to TRBD1. Germline V CDR1 and CDR2: SGHRS, YFSETQ. The CDR3 length is 16 residues. Trimming at V came to 4 bases and at J to 0 bases, leaving 4 bases not matched to a gene. In nucleotides, the CDR3 is TGCGCCAGCAGCCTGGGACAGGGGGCGCACCAAGAGACCCAGTACTTC. It yields the protein CASSLGQGAHQETQYF.

This clone turned up a few times. The genes are TRBV7-2 and TRBJ1-2; D call uncertain. Trimming removed 6 bases from V and 7 bases from J, with 21 bases in between. Germline CDR1 SGHTA, CDR2 FQGNSA. The CDR3 runs 15 residues. The chain's CDR3 is CASRNPGYALGGYTF. CDR3 in DNA: TGTGCCAGCAGAAATCCGGGTTATGCGTTGGGTGGCTACACCTTC.